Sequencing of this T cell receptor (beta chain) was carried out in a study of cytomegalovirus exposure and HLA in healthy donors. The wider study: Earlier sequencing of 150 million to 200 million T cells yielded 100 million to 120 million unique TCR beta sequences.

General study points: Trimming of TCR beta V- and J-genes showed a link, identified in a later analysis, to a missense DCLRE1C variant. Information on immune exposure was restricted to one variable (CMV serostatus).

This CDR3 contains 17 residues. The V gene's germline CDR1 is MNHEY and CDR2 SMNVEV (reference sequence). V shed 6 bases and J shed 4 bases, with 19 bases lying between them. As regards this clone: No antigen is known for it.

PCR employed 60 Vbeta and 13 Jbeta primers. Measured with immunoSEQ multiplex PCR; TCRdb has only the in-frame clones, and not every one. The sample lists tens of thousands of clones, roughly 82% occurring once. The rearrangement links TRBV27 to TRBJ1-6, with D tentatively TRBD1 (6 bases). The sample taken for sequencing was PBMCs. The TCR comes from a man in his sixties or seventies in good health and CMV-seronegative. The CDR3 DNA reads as TGTGCCAGCAGCCCCCCGGGGGGGGGCGCGTATAATTCACCCCTCCACTTT. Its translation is CASSPPGGGAYNSPLHF.